The clone carrying this TCR beta chain is a singleton in its sample. The antigen is undetermined. This record belongs to a study of blood T cells in healthy people across ages. Aged about 6 to 90, donors were systemically healthy Caucasians from Russia. Trimming took 6 bases from V and 1 from J; bases not matched to a gene: 13. Germline V gene data show CDR1 as DFQATT and CDR2 as SNEGSKA (reference sequence). This CDR3 region has 16 residues. Study outcomes and limitations: It was held that diversity estimates obtained from one million T cells represented underestimates. A greater number of naive CD4+ cells and higher diversity distinguished long-lived donors from aged donors. Reliance upon unsorted PBMCs precluded definitive naive versus antigen-experienced comparison.

A sample-barcoded 5' primer and a J-beta primer mix were used in a second PCR of about 7 to 11 cycles. TCRdb reprocessed the 5' RACE reads with MiXCR, giving one entry per CDR3 protein. The profile shows around 500,000 distinct CDR3 sequences, roughly a quarter of them singletons. The data were also submitted as part of a second study, on T cells of mothers and their children.

This receptor was taken from a boy between 2 and 15 years old in good health. Input material: blood. The J gene is TRBJ2-5, the V gene TRBV20-1; 8 nucleotides align to TRBD2. CDR3 loop: CSAATGLSGGQETQYF. In DNA form, the CDR3 reads TGCAGTGCCGCGACCGGACTAAGCGGGGGCCAAGAGACCCAGTACTTC.